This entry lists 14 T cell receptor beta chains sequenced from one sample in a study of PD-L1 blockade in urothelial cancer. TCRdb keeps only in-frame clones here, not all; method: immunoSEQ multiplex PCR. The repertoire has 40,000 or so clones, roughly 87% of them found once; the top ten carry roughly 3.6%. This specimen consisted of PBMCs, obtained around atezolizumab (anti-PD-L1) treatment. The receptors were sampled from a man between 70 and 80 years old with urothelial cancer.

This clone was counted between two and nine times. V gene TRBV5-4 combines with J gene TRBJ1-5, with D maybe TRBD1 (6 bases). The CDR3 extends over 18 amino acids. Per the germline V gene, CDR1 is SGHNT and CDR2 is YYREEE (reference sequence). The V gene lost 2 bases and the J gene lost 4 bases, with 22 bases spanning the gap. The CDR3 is CASSFPARGGFGNQPQHF. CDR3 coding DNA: TGTGCCAGCAGCTTTCCGGCAAGGGGGGGGTTTGGTAATCAGCCCCAGCATTTT.

CDR3 amino acids: CASSPRQGPPYEQYF. The CDR3 region has the DNA TGTGCCAGCTCACCACGCCAGGGGCCGCCCTACGAGCAGTACTTC. This chain joins TRBV18 and TRBJ2-7; possible D gene TRBD1, 6 bases. V lost 1 base, J lost 2 bases, and 12 bases lay in between. The CDR3 runs to 15 residues. Per the germline V gene, CDR1 is KGHSH and CDR2 is LQKENI. The full variable domain, in which reference TRBV18 and TRBJ2-7 provide the parts outside the CDR3, is NAGVMQNPRHLVRRRGQEARLRCSPMKGHSHVYWYRQLPEEGLKFMVYLQKENIIDESGMPKERFSAEFPKEGPSILRIQQVVRGDSAAYFCASSPRQGPPYEQYFGPGTRLTVT.

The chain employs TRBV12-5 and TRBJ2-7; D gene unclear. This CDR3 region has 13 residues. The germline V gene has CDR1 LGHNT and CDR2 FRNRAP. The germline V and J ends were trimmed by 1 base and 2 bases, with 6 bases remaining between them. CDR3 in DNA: TGTGCTAGTGGTTTGGGCCCTACCTACGAGCAGTACTTC. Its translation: CASGLGPTYEQYF.

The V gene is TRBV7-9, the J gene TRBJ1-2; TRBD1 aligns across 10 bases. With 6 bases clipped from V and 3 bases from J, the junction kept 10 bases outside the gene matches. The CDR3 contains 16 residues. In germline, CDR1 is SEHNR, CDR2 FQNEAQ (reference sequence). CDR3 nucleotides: TGTGCCAGCAGGTACACCCCGGGACAGGGGTACTATGGCTACACCTTC. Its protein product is CASRYTPGQGYYGYTF.

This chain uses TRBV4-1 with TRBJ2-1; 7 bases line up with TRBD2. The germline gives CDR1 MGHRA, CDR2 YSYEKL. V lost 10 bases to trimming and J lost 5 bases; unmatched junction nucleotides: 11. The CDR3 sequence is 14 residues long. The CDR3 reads CATGAGSFNNEQFF. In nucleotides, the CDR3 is TGCGCCACCGGAGCGGGGAGCTTCAACAATGAGCAGTTCTTC.

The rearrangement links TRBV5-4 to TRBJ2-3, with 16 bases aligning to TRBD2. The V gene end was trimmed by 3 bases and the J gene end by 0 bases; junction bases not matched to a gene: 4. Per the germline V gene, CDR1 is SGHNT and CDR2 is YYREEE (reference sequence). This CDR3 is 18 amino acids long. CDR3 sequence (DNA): TGTGCCAGCAGCTCGGGACTAGCGGGGGGGAGGAGCACAGATACGCAGTATTTT. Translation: CASSSGLAGGRSTDTQYF.

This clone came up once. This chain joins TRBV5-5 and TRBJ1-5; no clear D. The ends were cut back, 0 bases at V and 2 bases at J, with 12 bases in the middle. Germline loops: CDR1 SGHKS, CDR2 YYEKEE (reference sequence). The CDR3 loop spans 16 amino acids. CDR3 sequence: CASSLVGLEGNQPQHF. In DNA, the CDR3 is TGTGCCAGCAGCTTGGTGGGTCTAGAGGGCAATCAGCCCCAGCATTTT. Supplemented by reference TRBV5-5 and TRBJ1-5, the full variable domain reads DAGVTQSPTHLIKTRGQQVTLRCSPISGHKSVSWYQQVLGQGPQFIFQYYEKEERGRGNFPDRFSARQFPNYSSELNVNALLLGDSALYLCASSLVGLEGNQPQHFGDGTRLSIL.

The CDR3 reads CASSAMDEQFF. The DNA of the CDR3 is TGCGCCAGCAGTGCTATGGATGAGCAGTTCTTC. The genes are TRBV10-2 and TRBJ2-1; unclear D gene. V was shortened by 4 bases and J by 8 bases, with 6 bases between the two germline ends. Looked up from germline, CDR1 is WSHSY and CDR2 is SAAADI. This CDR3 comprises 11 residues.

The CDR3 sequence is CASSFDRVDYGYTF. CDR3 nucleotides: TGTGCCAGCAGCTTCGACAGGGTGGACTATGGCTACACCTTC. This chain uses TRBV5-5 with TRBJ1-2, with 7 bases fitting TRBD1. This CDR3 has 14 amino acids. Germline loops: CDR1 SGHKS, CDR2 YYEKEE (reference sequence). The V and J ends lost 2 bases and 3 bases, in that order; junction bases with no gene match: 4.

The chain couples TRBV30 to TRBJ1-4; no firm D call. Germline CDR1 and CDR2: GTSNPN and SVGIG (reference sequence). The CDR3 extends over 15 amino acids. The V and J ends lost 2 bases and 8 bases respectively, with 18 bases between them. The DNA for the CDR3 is TGTGCCTGGAGTCCCGGACTCCCTACCTGGGAAAAACTGTTTTTT. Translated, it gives CAWSPGLPTWEKLFF.

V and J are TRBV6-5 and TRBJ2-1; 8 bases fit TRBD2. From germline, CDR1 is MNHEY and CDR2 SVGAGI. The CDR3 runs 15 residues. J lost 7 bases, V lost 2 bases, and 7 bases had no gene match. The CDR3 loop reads CASSYGGRWGNEQFF. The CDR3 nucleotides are TGTGCCAGCAGTTACGGCGGGAGGTGGGGAAATGAGCAGTTCTTC.

CDR3 loop: CASRTDSYSNQPQHF. The CDR3 region has the DNA TGTGCCAGCAGAACCGACAGTTATAGCAATCAGCCCCAGCATTTT. The chain carries TRBV28 and TRBJ1-5, with a possible D match to TRBD1 (5 bases). CDR3 length equals 15 residues. Trimming took 6 bases from V and 0 from J, leaving 12 bases between them. Germline lookup yields CDR1 MDHEN and CDR2 SYDVKM.

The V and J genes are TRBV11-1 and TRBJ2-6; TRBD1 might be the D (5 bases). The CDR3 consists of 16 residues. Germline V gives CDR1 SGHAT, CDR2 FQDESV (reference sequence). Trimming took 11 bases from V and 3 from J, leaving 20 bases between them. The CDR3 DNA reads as TGTGCCTGCTCCGCAGGGTTAAGACTTGGGGCCAACGTCCTGACTTTC. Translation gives CACSAGLRLGANVLTF.

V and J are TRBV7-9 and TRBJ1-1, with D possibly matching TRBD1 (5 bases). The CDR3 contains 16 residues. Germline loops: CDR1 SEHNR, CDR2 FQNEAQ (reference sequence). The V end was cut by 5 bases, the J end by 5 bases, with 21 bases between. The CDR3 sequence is CASSPRWKGLDTEAFF. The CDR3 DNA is TGTGCCAGCAGCCCTAGATGGAAGGGGCTCGATACTGAAGCTTTCTTT.